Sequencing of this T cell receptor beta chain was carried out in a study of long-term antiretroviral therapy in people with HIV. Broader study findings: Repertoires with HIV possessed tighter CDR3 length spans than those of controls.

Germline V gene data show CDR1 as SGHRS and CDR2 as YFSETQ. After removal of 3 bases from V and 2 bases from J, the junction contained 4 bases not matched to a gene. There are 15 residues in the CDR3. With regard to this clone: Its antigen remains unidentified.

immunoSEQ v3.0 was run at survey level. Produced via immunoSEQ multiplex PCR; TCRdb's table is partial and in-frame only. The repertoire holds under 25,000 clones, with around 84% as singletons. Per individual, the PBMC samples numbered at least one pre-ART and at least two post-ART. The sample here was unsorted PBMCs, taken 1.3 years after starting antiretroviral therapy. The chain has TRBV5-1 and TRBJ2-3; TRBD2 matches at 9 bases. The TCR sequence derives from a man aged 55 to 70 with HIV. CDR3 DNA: TGCGCCAGCAGCTGGAGCGGGGGGAACACAGATACGCAGTATTTT. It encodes CASSWSGGNTDTQYF.